This TCR beta chain was profiled in a study of blood T cell repertoires in COVID-19. Study information: Samples of COVID-19 (acute and convalescent) were obtained from the United States, Italy and Spain.

Germline V CDR1 and CDR2: SGHAT, FQNNGV. The CDR3 is made up of 12 amino acids. V lost 5 bases and J lost 11, with 15 bases in between. The protocol was immunoSEQ multiplex PCR, while the TCRdb copy is restricted to in-frame clones and leaves out a portion. This sample has about 120,000 clones, with 80% to 90% found just once. Sequencing was performed on peripheral blood. This chain uses TRBV11-2 with TRBJ1-1, with no clear D. This receptor was identified in a man aged 70-80 years with active or convalescent COVID-19. The chain's CDR3 is CASSGSLGRAFF. CDR3 DNA sequence: TGTGCCAGCAGCGGGTCCCTAGGGAGGGCTTTCTTT.